This T cell receptor (beta chain) was profiled in a study of OX40 agonist ivuxolimab in advanced cancers. Study background: At doses from 0.01 to 10 mg/kg, patients were given intravenous ivuxolimab every 2 weeks.

Germline V gene lookup returns CDR1 SGHRS and CDR2 YFSETQ. This CDR3 spans 11 amino acids. The V and J ends lost 4 bases and 5 bases respectively, with 4 bases between them. Measured with immunoSEQ multiplex PCR; TCRdb has only the in-frame clones, and not every one. The table shows about 82,000 clones, with around 89% occurring only once. This clone was recorded once. Source: CD4+ or CD8+ T cells sorted from blood, taken in a trial of the OX40 agonist ivuxolimab. The sequence was obtained from an adult with an advanced solid tumor such as melanoma, head and neck, liver or kidney cancer. This chain uses TRBV5-1 with TRBJ2-1; D is unclear. CDR3 in amino acids: CASSPHNEQFF. For the CDR3, the DNA is TGCGCCAGCAGCCCACACAATGAGCAGTTCTTC.